The clone carrying this T cell receptor beta chain was observed at least ten times. Its target is unknown. This sample was taken from a study of human T cells and chemical hapten exposure. Study-level information: Throughout a study of 20 to 25 weeks, patients underwent weekly scalp administration of diphenylcyclopropenone doses.

Study-level findings and limits: Donors were affected by alopecia, so their immune reaction might vary from that of healthy individuals.

Germline lookup yields CDR1 SGHTA and CDR2 FQGNSA. Trimming took 5 bases from V and 7 from J, leaving 17 bases between them. This CDR3 region has 15 residues. Via MiXCR, TCRdb re-called the RACE reads, giving one row per CDR3 protein. Of under 130,000 distinct CDR3 sequences in the sample, 11% were seen once. Time point described: patch test 1, 2 weeks after DPC sensitization. Treatment described: therapeutic diphenylcyclopropenone sensitization with weekly scalp DPC. Prior to each patch test being applied, blood was drawn. This sequence joins TRBV7-2 and TRBJ1-4; D is ambiguous. Here the sequenced sample was whole blood, taken in connection with sensitization to the hapten diphenylcyclopropenone (DPC). The sequence came from a woman aged 35 to 49 with alopecia areata. Some clones in this sample may be carry-over from other donors' samples. CDR3 amino acids: CASSIGMWPPEKLFF. The DNA of the CDR3 is TGTGCCAGCAGCATAGGAATGTGGCCACCTGAAAAACTGTTTTTT. The full variable domain, in which reference TRBV7-2 and TRBJ1-4 provide the parts outside the CDR3, is GAGVSQSPSNKVTEKGKDVELRCDPISGHTALYWYRQSLGQGLEFLIYFQGNSAPDKSGLPSDRFSAERTGGSVSTLTIQRTQQEDSAVYLCASSIGMWPPEKLFFGSGTQLSVL.